This T cell receptor beta chain was retrieved from a study of blood T cell repertoires in COVID-19. Recovered Cohort 3 donors showed two negative PCRs, clearance, or symptom resolution. This clone was seen once. This CDR3 spans 16 amino acids. Germline V gene lookup returns CDR1 LNHDA and CDR2 SQIVND (reference sequence). V lost 4 bases and J 1 base, leaving 17 bases between the germline ends. In the study's own analysis: How many nucleated cells were present was estimated from reference gene primer amplification. Generated by immunoSEQ multiplex PCR, the TCRdb table keeps only in-frame clones and is missing some. From that table come the V and J calls and clone size; the DNA was used to work out D and trimming. Of roughly 300,000 clones detected, approximately 84% appear once; the ten largest clones hold less than 11%.

The genes are TRBV19 and TRBJ2-7; perhaps TRBD2 as D (5 bases). The origin of this receptor is a woman in her late teens or twenties who had recovered from COVID-19. Sequencing was performed on PBMCs or T cells enriched from blood (not recorded which). The CDR3 DNA reads as TGTGCCAGTAGTACCCCGGGCGGGTCCAGGTCCTACGAGCAGTACTTC. This sequence encodes CASSTPGGSRSYEQYF.